These 19 T cell receptor beta chains came from one sample sequenced in a study of post-analysis software for immune sequencing data (dated by TCRdb to about 2015). The method was PCR. The sequencer was an Illumina HiSeq 2500. Unique molecular identifiers were incorporated into TCR beta cDNA libraries to reduce PCR and sequencing biases. Clones were called with MiXCR by TCRdb after fastp trimmed the public reads at Q25, and only in-frame beta chains were retained. Under each unique CDR3 protein, matching rows form one entry showing the most common genes and DNA. The sample table contains around 500,000 distinct CDR3 sequences; only one count was recorded for around 34% of them. The ten most abundant clones make up around 5.9% of the sample. Their antigens are not known. On the study overall, not on this receptor specifically: About five TRBV segments, including TRBV5-6, TRBV5-1 and TRBV20-1, were significantly more frequent in patients than controls.

The sample was blood. Receptors were obtained from a girl between 2 and 17 years old with multiple sclerosis.

This clonotype was seen only a few times. V is TRBV6-1 and J is TRBJ1-2; 8 nucleotides line up with TRBD1. The CDR3 runs 14 residues. Germline trimming cut 6 bases from V and 4 bases from J; bases unmatched to any gene: 7. Per germline, CDR1 MNHNS and CDR2 SASEGT. This chain's CDR3 is CASSQQGGGYGYTF. In DNA, the CDR3 is TGTGCCAGCAGCCAACAGGGGGGTGGCTATGGCTACACCTTC.

This clonotype has a handful of counts. The CDR3 loop reads CASSPTPGEAKNIQYF. CDR3 DNA: TGTGCCAGCAGTCCCACCCCCGGTGAGGCCAAAAACATTCAGTACTTC. The chain has TRBV6-5 and TRBJ2-4, with D unclear. Trimming left V 5 bases short and J 1 base short, with 15 bases between. Germline-derived CDR1 and CDR2 are MNHEY and SVGAGI. The CDR3 covers 16 residues.

This chain uses TRBV20-1 with TRBJ2-5, with D perhaps matching TRBD1 or TRBD2 (5 bases each). Trimming left V 5 bases short and J 2 bases short, with 12 bases between. The germline CDR1 and CDR2 sequences are DFQATT and SNEGSKA (reference sequence). CDR3 length: 13 residues. This CDR3 reads CSALRGPQETQYF. CDR3 sequence (DNA): TGCAGTGCTCTCCGGGGCCCACAAGAGACCCAGTACTTC.

This clonotype came up a few times. The chain is built from TRBV9 and TRBJ2-1, with D possibly TRBD1 on 5 matching bases. The CDR3 contains 16 residues. V was pared by 4 bases and J by 6 bases, with 20 bases between. The germline V gene has CDR1 SGDLS and CDR2 YYNGEE. CDR3 DNA sequence: TGTGCCAGCAGCCCCTCGACAGTCCCGAGATCCAATGAGCAGTTCTTC. Protein sequence: CASSPSTVPRSNEQFF. The full variable domain, in which reference TRBV9 and TRBJ2-1 provide the parts outside the CDR3, is DSGVTQTPKHLITATGQRVTLRCSPRSGDLSVYWYQQSLDQGLQFLIQYYNGEERAKGNILERFSAQQFPDLHSELNLSSLELGDSALYFCASSPSTVPRSNEQFFGPGTRLTVL.

This chain uses TRBV15 with TRBJ2-6; no firm D call. Trimming removed 5 bases from V and 2 bases from J, with 13 bases in between. Per germline, CDR1 LNHNV and CDR2 YYDKDF (reference sequence). The CDR3 totals 16 residues. The CDR3 DNA follows: TGTGCCACCAGCGGCAGACTCCCCACTGGGGCCAACGTCCTGACTTTC. Translation: CATSGRLPTGANVLTF.

CDR3 sequence reads: CASSDGNTDTQYF. CDR3 DNA sequence: TGCGCCAGCAGCGACGGGAACACAGATACGCAGTATTTT. V and J are TRBV5-1 and TRBJ2-3; possible D gene TRBD2, 5 bases. Germline lookup yields CDR1 SGHRS and CDR2 YFSETQ. The CDR3 is 13 amino acids. V dropped 4 bases and J dropped 2 bases, with 8 bases sitting between them.

This clonotype came up a few times. Written as DNA, the CDR3 is TGCGCCAGCAGCCAAGATCGGTTGGTGGAGCAGTTCTTC. Translating gives CASSQDRLVEQFF. The V and J genes are TRBV4-1 and TRBJ2-1; D ambiguous. Germline V gives CDR1 MGHRA, CDR2 YSYEKL. V gave up 0 bases and J gave up 10 bases, with 10 bases separating them. This CDR3 region has 13 residues.

The CDR3 region is CSVIKSNTEAFF. The CDR3 DNA reads TGCAGCGTTATTAAGAGTAACACTGAAGCTTTCTTT. V gene TRBV29-1 combines with J gene TRBJ1-1, with unresolved D. Trimming took 5 bases from V and 2 from J, leaving 9 bases between them. The CDR3 length is 12 residues. Germline CDR1 reads SQVTM; CDR2 reads ANQGSEA.

The chain uses TRBV5-1 and TRBJ1-5; D uncertain. Germline lookup yields CDR1 SGHRS and CDR2 YFSETQ. The CDR3 covers 15 residues. Trimming left V 7 bases short and J 2 bases short, with 16 bases between. This chain's CDR3 is CASSPLGLGNQPQHF. The CDR3 nucleotides are TGCGCCAGCTCCCCCCTGGGGTTGGGCAATCAGCCCCAGCATTTT.

The genes are TRBV18 and TRBJ2-3; 8 nucleotides align to TRBD1. Trimming at V came to 8 bases and at J to 0 bases, leaving 4 bases not matched to a gene. The CDR3 has 14 amino acids. The germline CDR1 and CDR2 sequences are KGHSH and LQKENI. This CDR3 reads CASKRDRSTDTQYF. DNA for the CDR3: TGTGCCAGCAAACGGGACAGGAGCACAGATACGCAGTATTTT.

The V call is TRBV4-1, the J call TRBJ1-2, with 8 positions matching TRBD1. Germline CDR1 MGHRA, CDR2 YSYEKL. V lost 2 bases to trimming and J lost 5 bases; unmatched junction nucleotides: 10. CDR3 length: 16 amino acids. This CDR3 reads CASSQNPDRVGYGYTF. In DNA, the CDR3 is TGCGCCAGCAGCCAAAACCCGGACAGGGTAGGATATGGCTACACCTTC.

This clonotype was counted many times. The J gene is TRBJ2-5, the V gene TRBV10-3; D call uncertain. Per germline, CDR1 ENHRY and CDR2 SYGVKD. V was cut by 6 bases and J by 7 bases, with 12 bases left in between. The CDR3 has 12 amino acids. The CDR3 loop is CAIRTPAATQYF. The CDR3, as DNA: TGTGCCATCAGAACCCCTGCTGCGACCCAGTACTTC.

The chain employs TRBV24-1 and TRBJ2-1; D unresolved. The CDR3 length is 11 residues. Trimming removed 6 bases at V and 7 bases at J, with 6 bases between. Per the germline V gene, CDR1 is KGHDR and CDR2 is SFDVKD. The chain's CDR3 is CATSFANEQFF. The CDR3 region has the DNA TGTGCCACCAGTTTTGCAAATGAGCAGTTCTTC.

This chain uses TRBV24-1 with TRBJ1-2; D is uncertain. V was clipped by 3 bases and J by 6 bases, with 13 bases between them. Germline V gives CDR1 KGHDR, CDR2 SFDVKD. The CDR3 is 14 residues long. The CDR3 region is CATSDPLKEDGYTF. The CDR3 region has the DNA TGTGCCACCAGTGATCCCCTAAAAGAGGATGGCTACACCTTC.

To note about this clonotype: The junction and the germline gene differ at one end; a read error may be behind it. This CDR3 reads CVSSRHGDTGELFF. In nucleotides, the CDR3 is TGTGTCAGCAGCCGACATGGGGACACCGGGGAGCTGTTTTTT. The V and J genes are TRBV12-3 or TRBV12-4 and TRBJ2-2; D is uncertain. The CDR3 covers 14 residues.

This chain joins TRBV19 and TRBJ2-5; D not resolved. V dropped 6 bases and J dropped 7 bases, with 9 bases sitting between them. Germline V CDR1 and CDR2: LNHDA, SQIVND (reference sequence). The CDR3 is 11 residues long. CDR3 DNA: TGTGCCAGTAGCAGCACGGCGACCCAGTACTTC. This encodes CASSSTATQYF.

In regard to this clonotype: A much larger clone differs from this one at a single base, so this may be a read error. The V gene is TRBV4-1, the J gene TRBJ2-7; TRBD1 might be the D (6 bases). There are 15 residues in the CDR3. The V end was cut by 1 base, the J end by 6 bases, with 16 bases between. Germline V lookup: CDR1 MGHRA, CDR2 YSYEKL. CDR3 loop: CASSQVPGAASEQYF. The CDR3 DNA sequence: TGCGCCAGCAGCCAAGTCCCAGGGGCAGCAAGCGAGCAGTACTTC.

V is TRBV5-1 and J is TRBJ1-1; 11 bases fit TRBD1. V gave up 4 bases and J gave up 4 bases; unmatched junction bases: 9. Germline CDR1 reads SGHRS; CDR2 reads YFSETQ. The CDR3 runs to 16 residues. DNA for the CDR3: TGCGCCAGCAGCCTCGGACAGGGGGCGCGAGTCACTGAAGCTTTCTTT. Protein sequence: CASSLGQGARVTEAFF.

To note about this clonotype: At one end, the junction sequence differs from germline, possibly due to a read error. This rearrangement joins TRBV9 to TRBJ2-7; D possibly matches TRBD1 or TRBD2 (5 bases each). Matching the DNA end better, TRBJ2-5 makes the J call doubtful. This CDR3 is built from 13 residues. CDR1 is SGDLS and CDR2 is YYNGEE in the germline V gene. CDR3 in DNA: TGTGCCGGCAGCGAGAGGGGCCCAGAGACCCAGTACTTC. It is translated as CAGSERGPETQYF.